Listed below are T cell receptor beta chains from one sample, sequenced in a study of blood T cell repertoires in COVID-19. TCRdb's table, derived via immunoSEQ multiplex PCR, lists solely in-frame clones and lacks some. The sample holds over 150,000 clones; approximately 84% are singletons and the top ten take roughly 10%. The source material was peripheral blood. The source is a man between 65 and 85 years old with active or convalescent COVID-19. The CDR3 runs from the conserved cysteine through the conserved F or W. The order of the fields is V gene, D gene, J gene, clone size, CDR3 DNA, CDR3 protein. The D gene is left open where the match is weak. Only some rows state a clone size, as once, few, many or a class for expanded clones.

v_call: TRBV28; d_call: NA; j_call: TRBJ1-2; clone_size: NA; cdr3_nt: TGTGCCAGCGGCTCCCCTCGCGGGTCAGATGGCTACACCTTC; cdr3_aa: CASGSPRGSDGYTF
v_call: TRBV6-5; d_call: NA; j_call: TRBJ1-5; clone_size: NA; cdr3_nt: TGTGCCAGCAGCTTCACAGGAGCTGGGGCGCCCCAGCATTTT; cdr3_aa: CASSFTGAGAPQHF
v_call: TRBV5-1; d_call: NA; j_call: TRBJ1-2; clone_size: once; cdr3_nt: TGCGCCAGCAGCTTGGGCGCCGTCAGGGGTCCCTATGGCTACACCTTC; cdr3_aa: CASSLGAVRGPYGYTF
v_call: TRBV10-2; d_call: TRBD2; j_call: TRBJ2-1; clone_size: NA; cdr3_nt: TGCGCCAGCAGTGAGAACCGCGGGGGTGAGCAGTTCTTC; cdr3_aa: CASSENRGGEQFF
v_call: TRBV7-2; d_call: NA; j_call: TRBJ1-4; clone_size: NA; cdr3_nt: TGTGCCAGCAGAGGAGGCAGTGCAACTAATGAAAAACTGTTTTTT; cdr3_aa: CASRGGSATNEKLFF
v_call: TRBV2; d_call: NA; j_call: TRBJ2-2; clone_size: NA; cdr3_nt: TGTGCCAGCAACGCCGGTAACACCGGGGAGCTGTTTTTT; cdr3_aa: CASNAGNTGELFF
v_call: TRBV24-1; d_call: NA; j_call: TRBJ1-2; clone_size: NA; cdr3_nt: TGTGCCACCAGTGATTTTGGCCTGACAGGAAACCGCTATGGCTACACCTTC; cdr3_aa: CATSDFGLTGNRYGYTF
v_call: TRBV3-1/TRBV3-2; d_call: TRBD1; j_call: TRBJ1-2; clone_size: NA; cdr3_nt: TGTGCCAGCAGCCAAGGGACAGGGCTAGGGTATGGCTACACCTTC; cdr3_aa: CASSQGTGLGYGYTF
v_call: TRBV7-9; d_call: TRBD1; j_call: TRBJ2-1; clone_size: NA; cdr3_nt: TGTGCCAGCAGCCGAGGACAGGCGACCATCAATGAGCAGTTCTTC; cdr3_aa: CASSRGQATINEQFF
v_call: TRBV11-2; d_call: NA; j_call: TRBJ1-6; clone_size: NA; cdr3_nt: TGTGCCAGCAGCTTAGATCCCTTCCTCAGTTATAATTCACCCCTCCACTTT; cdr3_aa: CASSLDPFLSYNSPLHF
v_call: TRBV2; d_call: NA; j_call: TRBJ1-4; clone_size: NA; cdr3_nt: TGTGCCAGCAGCTACCGGGACACTCGAGAAAAACTGTTTTTT; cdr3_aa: CASSYRDTREKLFF
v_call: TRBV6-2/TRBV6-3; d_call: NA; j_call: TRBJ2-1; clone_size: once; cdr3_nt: TGTGCCAGCACCCCCCGGGCTAGGGGATGGCAGTTCTTC; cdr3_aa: CASTPRARGWQFF
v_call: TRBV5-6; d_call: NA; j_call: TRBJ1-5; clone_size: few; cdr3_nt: TGTGCCAGCAGCCCGGGATCGAATCAGCCCCAGCATTTT; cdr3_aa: CASSPGSNQPQHF
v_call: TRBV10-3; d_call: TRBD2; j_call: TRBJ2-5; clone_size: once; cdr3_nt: TGTGCCATCAGTAGATCTAGCGGGAGGGCCGGGGAGACCCAGTACTTC; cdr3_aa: CAISRSSGRAGETQYF
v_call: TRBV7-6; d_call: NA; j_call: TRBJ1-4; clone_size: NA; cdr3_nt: TGTGCCAGCAGTCCAAACAGGGCGACTAATGAAAAACTGTTTTTT; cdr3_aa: CASSPNRATNEKLFF
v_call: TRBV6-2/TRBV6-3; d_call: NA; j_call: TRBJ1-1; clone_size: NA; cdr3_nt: TGTGCCAGCAGTTACGCCCGGTCGACAACAAACACTGAAGCTTTCTTT; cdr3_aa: CASSYARSTTNTEAFF
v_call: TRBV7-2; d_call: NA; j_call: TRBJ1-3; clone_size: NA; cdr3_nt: TGTGCCAGCAGCTTAAGCAGAGGGACTGGAAACACCATATATTTT; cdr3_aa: CASSLSRGTGNTIYF
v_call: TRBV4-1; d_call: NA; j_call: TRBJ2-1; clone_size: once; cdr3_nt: TGCGCCAGCAGCCGACCAAACGGGAGAGGGCAGTTCTTC; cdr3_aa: CASSRPNGRGQFF
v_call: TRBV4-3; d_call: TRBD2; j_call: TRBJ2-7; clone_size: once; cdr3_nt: TGCGCCAGCAGCCTAGACGAAGCGGGGATGGGCTACGAGCAGTACTTC; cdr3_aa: CASSLDEAGMGYEQYF
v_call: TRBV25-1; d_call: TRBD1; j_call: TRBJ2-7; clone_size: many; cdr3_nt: TGTGCCAGCAGTGTTACAGGGGTCCGGTCGTCCTACGAGCAGTACTTC; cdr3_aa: CASSVTGVRSSYEQYF
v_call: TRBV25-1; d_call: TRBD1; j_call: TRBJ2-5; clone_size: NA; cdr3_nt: TGTGCCAGCAGTGACTTGAGACAGGGCGGTTTAGAGACCCAGTACTTC; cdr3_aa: CASSDLRQGGLETQYF
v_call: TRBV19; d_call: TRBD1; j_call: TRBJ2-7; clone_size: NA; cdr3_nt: TGTGCCAGTAGTCCCGGGACAGGGACCTACGAGCAGTACTTC; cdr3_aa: CASSPGTGTYEQYF
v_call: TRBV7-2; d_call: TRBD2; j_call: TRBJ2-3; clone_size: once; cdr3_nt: TGTGCCAGCAGCTTTTATACTAGCGGGGGGGATACGCAGTATTTT; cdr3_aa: CASSFYTSGGDTQYF
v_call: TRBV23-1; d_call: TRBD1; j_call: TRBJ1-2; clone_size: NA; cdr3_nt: TGCGCCAGCAGGGAGACAGGGAGGTATGGATGTGGCTACACCTTC; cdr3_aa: CASRETGRYGCGYTF
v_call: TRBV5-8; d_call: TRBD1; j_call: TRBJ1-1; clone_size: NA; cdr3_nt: TGTGCCAGCAGCTTTTTGAGGGGGCGGGCTGAAGCTTTCTTT; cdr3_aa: CASSFLRGRAEAFF
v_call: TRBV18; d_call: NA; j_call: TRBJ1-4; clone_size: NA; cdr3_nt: TGTGCCAGCTCACCACCGGAGGGAGAAAAACTGTTTTTT; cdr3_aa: CASSPPEGEKLFF
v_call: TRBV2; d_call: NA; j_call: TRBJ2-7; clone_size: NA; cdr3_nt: TGTGCCAGCAGTGATTGGCAGGGGATAACTACCTACGAGCAGTACTTC; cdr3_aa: CASSDWQGITTYEQYF
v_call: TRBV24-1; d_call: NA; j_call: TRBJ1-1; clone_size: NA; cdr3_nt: TGTGCCACCAGTGATTTCGGAGGGAAAGCTTTCTTT; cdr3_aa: CATSDFGGKAFF
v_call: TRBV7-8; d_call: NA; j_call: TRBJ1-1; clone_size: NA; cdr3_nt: TGTGCCAGCAGCGTGAGGGATACTGAAGCTTTCTTT; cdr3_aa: CASSVRDTEAFF